This entry concerns a single T cell receptor beta chain. Clones were read by immunoSEQ multiplex PCR, and TCRdb kept only the in-frame ones, dropping some. The sample consists of hundreds of thousands of clones, around 92% of them appearing once. This sample is drawn from a study of blood T cell repertoires in COVID-19. The CDR3 runs to 15 residues. The germline CDR1 and CDR2 sequences are MGHRA and YSYEKL. Trimming cost V 7 bases and J 3 bases, with 17 bases left between them. The sample comprised PBMCs or T cells enriched from blood (not recorded which). The TCR was taken from a woman aged 25 to 39 with acute COVID-19. The chain uses TRBV4-1 and TRBJ2-3; no clear D. For the CDR3, the DNA is TGCGCCAGCACCCGCCTTACTGACTCGACAGATACGCAGTATTTT. Translation gives CASTRLTDSTDTQYF.